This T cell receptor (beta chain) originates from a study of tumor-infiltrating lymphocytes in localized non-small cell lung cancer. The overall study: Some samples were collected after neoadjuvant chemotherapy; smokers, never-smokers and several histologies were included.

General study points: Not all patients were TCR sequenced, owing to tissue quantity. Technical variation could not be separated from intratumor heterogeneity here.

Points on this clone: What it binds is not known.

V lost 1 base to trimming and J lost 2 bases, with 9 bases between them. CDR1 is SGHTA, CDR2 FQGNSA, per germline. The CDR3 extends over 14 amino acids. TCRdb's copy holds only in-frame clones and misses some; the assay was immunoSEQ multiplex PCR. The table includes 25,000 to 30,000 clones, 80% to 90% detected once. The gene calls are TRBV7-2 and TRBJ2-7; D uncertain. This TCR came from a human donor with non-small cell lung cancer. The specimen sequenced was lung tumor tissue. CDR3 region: CASSLGAATYEQYF. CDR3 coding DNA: TGTGCCAGCAGCTTAGGTGCTGCTACCTACGAGCAGTACTTC.